This T cell receptor (beta chain) was captured in a study of T cells after yellow fever vaccination (dated by TCRdb to between 2017 and 2020). A note on the overall study: The SMART-Seq v4 Ultra Low Input RNA kit was used to prepare libraries from fractions with low cell numbers. Bulk TCR alpha and beta repertoires were sequenced longitudinally to track T-cell clones before and after primary and booster YFV17D yellow fever vaccination. Two healthy male donors made up the cohort, one aged 18 to 29 years and the other aged 30 to 40 years. Blood was collected at multiple timepoints before and after primary and secondary immunization, and bulk PBMC replicates and cell subsets were isolated.

According to the study, the label for this sample's treatment or condition signals: live attenuated yellow fever vaccine strain. PBMCs were isolated from peripheral blood using a standard Ficoll-Paque protocol. Dynabeads CD4 and CD8 positive selection kits were used to isolate CD4 and CD8 T-cell fractions. TriZol was used to extract RNA from bulk PBMCs, CD4 and CD8 fractions, and dextramer-positive and dextramer-negative fractions. This clonotype was counted at least ten times. Its target antigen remains unknown. Base-call qualities are not available, and no considerably larger clone is one nucleotide away. The paper as a whole reports these results and caveats: The secondary T-cell response was found to be weaker but faster than the primary response, with a peak reached on day 5 rather than on day 15. A small share of clonotypes occurred in both CD4 and CD8 compartments, likely arising from convergent recombination. Most clones expanded after primary vaccination (almost 98% of CD4 and 88% of CD8) were re-detected after the booster, suggesting that broad memory maintenance occurred. Because abundant contaminating clonotypes from the bulk population could be contained in FACS-sorted repertoires, computational filtering was required. Because the study included only a couple of donors, the extent to which the findings can be generalized is limited.

The CDR3, cysteine through phenylalanine, is 16 amino acids long. The retained sequence is limited to the CDR3, 48 bases, with the frame set at the first base. The germline V gene provides CDR1 SGHTA and CDR2 FQGNSA. Cut back by 2 bases and 1 base, the V and J ends lie 14 bases apart. The run used an Illumina NovaSeq 6000. TCR cDNA was made using 5'RACE template switching, a step that added a universal primer site and unique molecular identifiers. cDNA synthesis was primed from both the TCR alpha and TCR beta constant segments. Two PCR steps were used to amplify libraries, with sample barcodes and sequencing adapters being added in the second step. Sequencing of the libraries was done on either Illumina HiSeq 2500 (2x100 bp) or NovaSeq (2x150 bp). The authors' pipeline ran thus. Reads were demultiplexed and collapsed into UMI consensus sequences with MIGEC, and V(D)J alignment was performed with MiXCR. Vaccine-responding clonotypes were defined with edgeR using replicate PBMC samples, requiring FDR below 0.01 and a log2 fold change above 5 up to day 15. CD4 or CD8 identity was assigned to each bulk clonotype according to whether the clonotype was present at higher abundance in the sequenced CD4 repertoire or the sequenced CD8 repertoire. The public reads were reanalyzed by TCRdb: fastp trimming at Q25, MiXCR alignment, in-frame beta chains only. Every distinct CDR3 protein forms one entry, paired with its most common genes and DNA. In this record, the V and J calls reflect TCRdb's handling and not the investigators' own analysis. Across this sample there are some 220,000 distinct CDR3 sequences, with approximately 3.2% seen only once. The ten largest clones capture around 3.3% of the sample.

The sequence was obtained from a man aged 18 to 30 who received the YFV17D yellow fever vaccine. Material: CD4+ T cells sorted from PBMCs, obtained 10 days after the yellow fever booster vaccination. The chain uses TRBV7-2 and TRBJ2-5; perhaps TRBD2 is the D gene, with 6 bases matching. DNA sequence: TGTGCCAGCAGCTTAATCGCGGGGACTCTCCAAGAGACCCAGTACTTC. Its product reads: CASSLIAGTLQETQYF.